Following are 16 T cell receptor beta chains from one sample sequenced in a study of T cells in Graves' hyperthyroidism and ophthalmopathy. RNA transcripts were the template for amplifying TCR beta CDR3 regions. The HTBI set primed first-round TCR CDR3 RT-PCR. Each CDR3 protein is one row after TCRdb ran MiXCR on the multiplex PCR reads. The sample yields more than 20,000 distinct CDR3 sequences, about 49% seen once. The sample was blood. These receptors came from a woman in her thirties or forties with Graves' hyperthyroidism that later progressed to Graves' ophthalmopathy.

There are a few counts of this clonotype. The V call is TRBV20-1, the J call TRBJ2-7; TRBD2 aligns across 13 bases. Germline CDR1 is DFQATT and CDR2 is SNEGSKA (reference sequence). Unmatched junction bases numbered 9, after V lost 6 bases and J lost 4 bases. The CDR3 spans 15 residues. The CDR3 here is CSASFLTSGGYEQYF. For the CDR3, the DNA is TGCAGTGCCTCTTTCCTGACTAGCGGGGGGTACGAGCAGTACTTC.

The sample holds many counts of this clonotype. This chain uses TRBV3-1 with TRBJ2-3; weak D call: TRBD2 (6 bases). V lost 0 bases, J lost 6 bases, and 10 bases lay in between. CDR1 LGHDT and CDR2 YNNKEL come from the germline V gene (reference sequence). The CDR3 is made up of 14 amino acids. For the CDR3, the DNA is TGTGCCAGCAGCCAAGATGTTAGCGGTGATACGCAGTATTTT. Protein: CASSQDVSGDTQYF.

This clonotype was recorded many times. This chain links TRBV19 with TRBJ1-1; TRBD1 aligns across 9 bases. Germline trimming cut 8 bases from V and 6 bases from J; bases unmatched to any gene: 10. CDR3 length: 14 amino acids. Germline V gene lookup returns CDR1 LNHDA and CDR2 SQIVND (reference sequence). CDR3 sequence (DNA): TGTGCCAGTCTTAAACAGGGGGCGGTTTCTGAAGCTTTCTTT. It is translated as CASLKQGAVSEAFF.

In regard to this clonotype: This may stem from a read error, because a much larger clone lies one nucleotide away. V is TRBV4-1 and J is TRBJ2-1; TRBD2 agrees at 8 bases. This CDR3 has 15 residues. Germline lookup yields CDR1 MGHRA and CDR2 YSYEKL. For the CDR3, the DNA is TGCGCCAGCGGCCAGGGAGTAGCGGGACTGGCTGAGCAGTTCTTC. It specifies CASGQGVAGLAEQFF.

The rearrangement joins TRBV7-8 to TRBJ2-5; D call uncertain. V shed 2 bases and J shed 1 base, with 11 bases lying between them. Germline V lookup: CDR1 SGHVS, CDR2 FQNEAQ. The CDR3 runs 15 residues. In DNA, the CDR3 is TGTGCCAGCAGCTTACGTGGCCCTATCCAAGAGACCCAGTACTTC. It codes for CASSLRGPIQETQYF. Filled out from reference TRBV7-8 and TRBJ2-5, the complete variable domain reads GAGVSQSPRYKVAKRGQDVALRCDPISGHVSLFWYQQALGQGPEFLTYFQNEAQLDKSGLPSDRFFAERPEGSVSTLKIQRTQQEDSAVYLCASSLRGPIQETQYFGPGTRLLVL.

V usage is TRBV25-1 and J usage is TRBJ1-1; perhaps TRBD1 as D (5 bases). Germline V lookup: CDR1 MGHDK, CDR2 SYGVNS. The germline V and J ends were trimmed by 1 base and 2 bases, with 11 bases remaining between them. The CDR3 runs to 15 residues. This CDR3 is CASSESVTANTEAFF. The CDR3 DNA reads TGTGCCAGCAGTGAATCAGTGACAGCCAACACTGAAGCTTTCTTT.

The table lists this clonotype with many counts. This rearrangement joins TRBV12-3 or TRBV12-4 to TRBJ2-5; 7 bases line up with TRBD1. The CDR3 covers 16 residues. V shed 6 bases, J shed 2 bases, and the junction held 12 bases outside the gene matches. The CDR3, as DNA: TGTGCCAGCAGCAGAAGTAGGGGGCGAACTCAAGAGACCCAGTACTTC. Protein: CASSRSRGRTQETQYF.

The chain recombines TRBV6-5 with TRBJ1-5; 7 nucleotides match TRBD1. This CDR3 comprises 15 residues. Germline CDR1 reads MNHEY; CDR2 reads SVGAGI. Losses at the gene ends were 4 bases for V and 4 bases for J; bases not matched to a gene: 7. Here the CDR3 reads CASSSLGQLNQPQHF. CDR3 DNA sequence: TGTGCCAGCAGTTCGCTGGGACAGCTTAATCAGCCCCAGCATTTT.

V is TRBV19 and J is TRBJ1-1; perhaps TRBD1 as D (5 bases). This CDR3 region has 12 residues. Trimming stripped 3 bases from V and 6 bases from J, with 8 bases between. Germline V gives CDR1 LNHDA, CDR2 SQIVND (reference sequence). CDR3 DNA sequence: TGTGCCAGTAGTATTGGGGGGGCTGAAGCTTTCTTT. Its protein product is CASSIGGAEAFF. Supplemented by reference TRBV19 and TRBJ1-1, the full variable domain reads DGGITQSPKYLFRKEGQNVTLSCEQNLNHDAMYWYRQDPGQGLRLIYYSQIVNDFQKGDIAEGYSVSREKKESFPLTVTSAQKNPTAFYLCASSIGGAEAFFGQGTRLTVV.

This clonotype was recorded many times. V and J are TRBV6-6 and TRBJ1-1, with D tentatively TRBD1 (5 bases). Germline assignment: CDR1 MNHNY and CDR2 SVGAGI (reference sequence). The V gene lost 2 bases and the J gene lost 1 base, with 11 bases spanning the gap. CDR3 size: 15 residues. The CDR3 nucleotides read TGTGCCAGCAGTTACGGGGGAGATCCGAACACTGAAGCTTTCTTT. Amino acid sequence: CASSYGGDPNTEAFF.

The rearrangement uses TRBV10-3 and TRBJ2-7; no definite D call. The CDR3 is 13 amino acids. Germline V lookup: CDR1 ENHRY, CDR2 SYGVKD. V was clipped by 2 bases and J by 6 bases, with 11 bases between them. CDR3 sequence: CAISETRETEQYF. CDR3 DNA: TGTGCCATCAGTGAGACCCGAGAAACCGAGCAGTACTTC.

This clonotype appeared a single time. V and J are TRBV14 and TRBJ1-2; the match to TRBD1 covers 7 bases. V lost 5 bases to trimming and J lost 6 bases; unmatched junction nucleotides: 6. This CDR3 is built from 13 residues. Germline CDR1 is SGHDN and CDR2 is FVKESK. The CDR3 loop reads CASSSTGVHGYTF. Written as DNA, the CDR3 is TGTGCCAGCAGCTCTACAGGGGTCCATGGCTACACCTTC.

The chain combines TRBV20-1 with TRBJ2-1; 11 bases are shared with TRBD2. The V gene's germline CDR1 is DFQATT and CDR2 SNEGSKA (reference sequence). V shed 5 bases, J shed 7 bases, and the junction held 7 bases outside the gene matches. This CDR3 has 14 amino acids. Written as DNA, the CDR3 is TGCAGTGCTCCCACTAGCGGGAGTCGGAATGAGCAGTTCTTC. This gives the protein CSAPTSGSRNEQFF.

This clonotype was seen just once. One end of the junction is discordant with germline, which a read error may explain. V usage is TRBV6-1 and J usage is TRBJ1-1; D may be TRBD1 (5 bases). The CDR3 consists of 14 residues. Looked up from germline, CDR1 is MNHNS and CDR2 is SASEGT. The CDR3 DNA sequence: TGTGCCAGCAGTCCAGGGACGGATGACACTGGAGCTTTCTTT. Translation: CASSPGTDDTGAFF.

The rearrangement uses TRBV6-1 and TRBJ1-4; no reliable D call. Germline CDR1 reads MNHNS; CDR2 reads SASEGT. V lost 2 bases and J lost 12, with 10 bases in between. This CDR3 spans 12 amino acids. The CDR3: CASSELREELFF. The CDR3 nucleotides read TGTGCCAGCAGTGAACTACGGGAAGAACTGTTTTTT.

This chain joins TRBV7-3 and TRBJ1-6; D gene unclear. Germline V gene lookup returns CDR1 SGHTA and CDR2 FQGTGA. V shed 2 bases and J shed 7 bases, with 9 bases lying between them. The CDR3 extends over 14 amino acids. The CDR3 DNA reads as TGTGCCAGCAGCTTACTGGGAGGGAATTCACCCCTCCACTTT. This gives the protein CASSLLGGNSPLHF.